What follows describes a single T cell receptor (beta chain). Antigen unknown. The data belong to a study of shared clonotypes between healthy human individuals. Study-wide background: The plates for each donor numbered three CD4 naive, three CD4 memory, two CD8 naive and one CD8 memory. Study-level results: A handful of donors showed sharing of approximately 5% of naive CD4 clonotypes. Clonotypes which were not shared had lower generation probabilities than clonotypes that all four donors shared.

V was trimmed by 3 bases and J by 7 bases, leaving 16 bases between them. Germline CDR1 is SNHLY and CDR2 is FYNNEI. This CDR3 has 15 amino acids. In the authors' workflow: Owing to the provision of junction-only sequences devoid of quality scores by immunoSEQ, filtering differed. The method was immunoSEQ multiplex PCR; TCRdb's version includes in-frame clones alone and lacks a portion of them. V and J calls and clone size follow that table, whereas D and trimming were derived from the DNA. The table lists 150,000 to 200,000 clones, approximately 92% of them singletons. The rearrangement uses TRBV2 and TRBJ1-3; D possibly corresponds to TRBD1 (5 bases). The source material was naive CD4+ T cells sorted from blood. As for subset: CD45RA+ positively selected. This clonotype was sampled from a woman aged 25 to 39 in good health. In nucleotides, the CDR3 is TGTGCCAGCAGTGAGGGGCAGATGATCGGGAACACCATATATTTT. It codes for CASSEGQMIGNTIYF.